This TCR beta chain is from a study of CD8+ T cells in alopecia areata (dated by TCRdb to about 2018). Regarding the complete study: The treated patients took part in an open-label pilot trial in which moderate-to-severe alopecia areata was treated with oral tofacitinib at 5 to 10 mg twice daily. In humans, TCRbeta sequencing was performed on scalp tissue and on sorted CD4+ and CD8+ peripheral blood T cells from healthy controls and from patients with patchy or totalis/universalis alopecia areata. Tofacitinib was administered for 6 to 18 months, and 6 months of follow-up off drug were then conducted to assess delayed response and recurrence. RNA was obtained with the PAXgene miRNA kit for fixed scalp, the miRNeasy kit for PBMCs, and the RNeasy kit for mouse skin. The study used high-throughput TCRbeta sequencing to examine T cell clonal expansion in alopecia areata, in both the C3H/HeJ mouse model and human patients. Biopsies were taken from tofacitinib-treated patients at baseline and at 4 and 24 weeks of treatment, and a later scalp biopsy was taken in several of the tofacitinib-treated patients. Scalp clonality was compared among normal scalp (n=4), patchy alopecia areata scalp (n=8), and alopecia totalis/universalis scalp (n=8). TCRbeta CDR3 regions were amplified by immunoSEQ multiplex PCR using 35 Vbeta forward and 13 Jbeta reverse primers. Findings and caveats that apply to the study as a whole: Higher clonality and more expanded CD8+ clones were observed in lesional scalp than in normal scalp, particularly in alopecia totalis/universalis, a finding suggestive of antigenic drive. Shared TCR sequences between patients were less evident than in mice, which may be partly attributable to HLA diversity in the patient population. Unlike mouse skin, which is dominated by gammadelta T cells, normal human skin has resident alphabeta T cells that are also sequenced, and this complicates analysis of the scalp TCR repertoire.

The method was the immunoSEQ multiplex PCR assay. RNA was extracted from all samples and reverse transcribed into cDNA as template for TCR sequencing. SuperScript III was used to make first-strand cDNA, primed with a 2:1 mix of oligo-dT and random hexamers. Amplification bias was assessed with a synthetic immune receptor repertoire, and residual bias was removed computationally. Turning to the authors' computational methods: After raw reads were preprocessed to remove errors, the CDR3 was defined following IMGT conventions as running from the conserved cysteine to phenylalanine. Clonality was computed by normalizing Shannon entropy by log2 of the number of productive unique TCRs and subtracting the result from 1. Whether each scalp clone was CD4 or CD8 was inferred by checking scalp TCRbeta sequences against the CD4 and CD8 repertoires from sorted blood. As stored in TCRdb, this immuneACCESS dataset retains in-frame rearrangements with V and J assigned. A fraction of the clones does not appear; measured against another copy, unresolved V genes explain less than half of the discrepancy, and the remainder lacks a known reason. The V and J calls and clone size are taken from that table; D and trimming were inferred from the DNA. The sample yields tens of thousands of clones; about half were counted once. Of the sample, about 18% is held by the ten largest clones.

As concerns this clone: Its antigen is not yet known. Base quality data are lacking; no much larger clone is found one base away.

For this chain, trimming is 0 bases at the V end and 3 bases at the J end, and the number of junction bases without a gene match is 7. The CDR3 covers 16 residues, taking in both the cysteine and the phenylalanine. The DNA shown is the 48-base CDR3, in frame from base 1. In the germline V gene (reference sequence), CDR1 corresponds to SEHNR and CDR2 to FQNEAQ. The time point tag for this specimen amounts to: baseline before oral tofacitinib. Lesional scalp punch biopsies and peripheral blood were collected from alopecia areata patients. PBMCs were separated by density centrifugation and stained for CD3, CD4 and CD8, after which CD4+ and CD8+ T cells were sorted on a FACSAria.

This TCR derives from a human donor with alopecia areata. Sequenced material: CD8+ T cells sorted from blood, taken at week 0. The sequence joins TRBV7-9 to TRBJ2-7; 8 nucleotides in the junction match TRBD1. The CDR3 in this case is CASSLAKAGGIYEQYF. DNA sequence: TGTGCCAGCAGCTTAGCGAAAGCAGGGGGCATCTACGAGCAGTACTTC.